The 23 T cell receptor beta chains below were found in one sample sequenced in a study of Ad26.COV2.S vaccination and SARS-CoV-2 variants. Treatment here: over 15 received Ad26.COV2.S at low or high dose, single or two shots; about 5 received placebo; per-sample allocation not given. Following the first vaccine or placebo injection, samples were taken on day 63. Clones were sequenced by immunoSEQ multiplex PCR, and TCRdb holds only the in-frame ones, with some missing. The profile shows 360,000 or so clones, around 86% of them singletons. Source: peripheral blood, taken in a trial of Ad26.COV2.S vaccine versus placebo. Source of these receptors: a person between 18 and 65 years old who received the Ad26.COV2.S COVID-19 vaccine or a placebo.

The chain employs TRBV19 and TRBJ1-5; D might be TRBD1 (6 bases). The CDR3 has 16 residues. Germline loops: CDR1 LNHDA, CDR2 SQIVND (reference sequence). V dropped 5 bases and J dropped 0 bases, with 14 bases sitting between them. DNA of the CDR3: TGTGCCAGTAGTTCCAATCGACAGGTTAGCAATCAGCCCCAGCATTTT. Residues: CASSSNRQVSNQPQHF.

This chain uses TRBV28 with TRBJ2-7; D might be TRBD1 (6 bases). V lost 6 bases, J lost 4 bases, and 7 bases lay in between. Germline lookup yields CDR1 MDHEN and CDR2 SYDVKM. There are 11 residues in the CDR3. The CDR3 DNA follows: TGTGCCAGCAGACAGGGATACGAGCAGTACTTC. As protein: CASRQGYEQYF. The complete variable domain, with remaining parts taken from reference TRBV28 and TRBJ2-7, reads DVKVTQSSRYLVKRTGEKVFLECVQDMDHENMFWYRQDPGLGLRLIYFSYDVKMKEKGDIPEGYSVSREKKERFSLILESASTNQTSMYLCASRQGYEQYFGPGTRLTVT.

CDR3 DNA: TGTGCCTGGAGACCTACAGGGGGCAGTGGAAACACCATATATTTT. Encoded protein: CAWRPTGGSGNTIYF. The rearrangement uses TRBV30 and TRBJ1-3; the match to TRBD1 covers 9 bases. The V gene's germline CDR1 is GTSNPN and CDR2 SVGIG (reference sequence). With 3 bases clipped from V and 3 bases from J, the junction kept 6 bases outside the gene matches. The CDR3 has 15 amino acids. The full variable domain, rest sourced from reference TRBV30 and TRBJ1-3, is SQTIHQWPATLVQPVGSPLSLECTVEGTSNPNLYWYRQAAGRGLQLLFYSVGIGQISSEVPQNLSASRPQDRQFILSSKKLLLSDSGFYLCAWRPTGGSGNTIYFGEGSWLTVV.

This chain links TRBV6-5 with TRBJ1-4; TRBD1 matches 7 bases. Germline lookup yields CDR1 MNHEY and CDR2 SVGAGI. J was trimmed by 8 bases and V by 8 bases; bases with no gene match: 8. The length of the CDR3 is 13 residues. This CDR3 reads CASAGGGGEKLFF. Here the CDR3 DNA reads TGTGCCAGCGCAGGGGGAGGTGGAGAAAAACTGTTTTTT.

The CDR3 is CASSPPGWPNEKLFF. CDR3 in DNA: TGTGCCAGCAGCCCTCCGGGTTGGCCGAATGAAAAACTGTTTTTT. The chain links TRBV9 to TRBJ1-4, with unresolved D. CDR3 length: 15 residues. CDR1 is SGDLS and CDR2 is YYNGEE in the germline V gene. The V end lost 4 bases, the J end lost 5 bases, and 15 bases lay between the germline ends.

This clone occurred a few times. CDR3 coding DNA: TGTGCCAGCAGTCCCTGGGGGGGGGCCTCCTACGAGCAGTACTTC. Translating it yields CASSPWGGASYEQYF. The chain couples TRBV28 to TRBJ2-7; D is possibly TRBD2 (7 bases). V lost 5 bases and J 0 bases, leaving 14 bases between the germline ends. In germline, CDR1 is MDHEN, CDR2 SYDVKM. This CDR3 has 15 amino acids.

The J gene is TRBJ2-6, the V gene TRBV12-3 or TRBV12-4; D gene uncertain. V was shortened by 4 bases and J by 3 bases, with 1 base between the two germline ends. The CDR3 loop spans 12 amino acids. This chain's CDR3 is CASSYGANVLTF. CDR3 nucleotide sequence: TGTGCCAGCAGTTATGGGGCCAACGTCCTGACTTTC.

J is TRBJ2-2 and V is TRBV27; 8 nucleotides line up with TRBD1. Germline V gives CDR1 MNHEY, CDR2 SMNVEV (reference sequence). The CDR3 contains 14 residues. V lost 3 bases, J lost 4 bases, and 1 base stayed unmatched. The CDR3 reads CASSFDRGTGELFF. The CDR3 DNA follows: TGTGCCAGCAGTTTTGACAGGGGCACCGGGGAGCTGTTTTTT.

This chain joins TRBV6-2 or TRBV6-3 and TRBJ1-2; D gene unclear. Germline CDR1 MNHEY, CDR2 SVGEGT. The CDR3 is 14 residues long. V was shortened by 4 bases and J by 7 bases, with 16 bases between the two germline ends. CDR3: CASSSGSEVVGYTF. CDR3 in DNA: TGTGCCAGCAGTTCGGGATCCGAGGTCGTTGGCTACACCTTC.

The chain combines TRBV12-3 or TRBV12-4 with TRBJ1-1; D gene unclear. The CDR3 is 13 residues long. Trimming cost V 3 bases and J 1 base, with 6 bases left between them. The CDR3 nucleotides are TGTGCCAGCAGTTTTCGACGGAACACTGAAGCTTTCTTT. Protein product: CASSFRRNTEAFF.

This chain joins TRBV5-8 and TRBJ2-7; D uncertain. Deletions cut 3 bases from V and 3 bases from J, with 1 base between. The CDR3 is 10 residues long. Germline values: CDR1 SGHTS, CDR2 YDEGEE. This CDR3 is CASSYYEQYF. DNA for the CDR3: TGTGCCAGCAGCTACTACGAGCAGTACTTC.

The chain is built from TRBV4-2 and TRBJ2-7; D not certain. Germline CDR1 reads LGHNA; CDR2 reads YNFKEQ. The CDR3 runs to 15 residues. The V gene lost 0 bases and the J gene lost 2 bases, with 11 bases spanning the gap. The CDR3 region has the DNA TGTGCCAGCAGCCAAGATGGTGGGGAACCCTACGAGCAGTACTTC. Amino acids: CASSQDGGEPYEQYF.

The CDR3 sequence is CASSTRAPYRVEGLNEQFF. The CDR3 DNA follows: TGTGCCAGTAGTACCCGGGCCCCTTACAGGGTTGAGGGACTTAATGAGCAGTTCTTC. The V call is TRBV19, the J call TRBJ2-1; D is perhaps TRBD1 or TRBD2 (6 bases each). Trimming took off 4 bases at V and 7 bases at J, with 29 bases between the two ends. This CDR3 has 19 amino acids. Germline CDR1 reads LNHDA; CDR2 reads SQIVND (reference sequence).

The chain employs TRBV5-8 and TRBJ1-1; a possible D gene is TRBD1 (5 bases). There are 10 residues in the CDR3. V was cut by 4 bases and J by 12 bases, with 10 bases left in between. The germline CDR1 and CDR2 sequences are SGHTS and YDEGEE. The DNA of the CDR3 is TGTGCCAGCAGCCCCGGGACTACTTTCTTT. Translation gives CASSPGTTFF. The full variable domain, in which reference TRBV5-8 and TRBJ1-1 provide the parts outside the CDR3, is EAGVTQSPTHLIKTRGQQATLRCSPISGHTSVYWYQQALGLGLQFLLWYDEGEERNRGNFPPRFSGRQFPNYSSELNVNALELEDSALYLCASSPGTTFFGQGTRLTVV.

This clone was observed many times. The chain uses TRBV9 and TRBJ1-3; D gene unclear. The CDR3 is made up of 15 amino acids. Germline values: CDR1 SGDLS, CDR2 YYNGEE. Trimming took 2 bases from V and 1 from J, leaving 10 bases between them. The CDR3 loop reads CASSVLETSGNTIYF. The CDR3, as DNA: TGTGCCAGCAGCGTCTTGGAGACGTCTGGAAACACCATATATTTT.

The V and J genes are TRBV13 and TRBJ2-3; 7 bases are a match to TRBD2. J was trimmed by 6 bases and V by 2 bases; bases with no gene match: 17. The CDR3 has 18 residues. The germline gives CDR1 PRHDT, CDR2 FYEKMQ (reference sequence). CDR3 coding DNA: TGTGCCAGCAGCTTAAAGACGGGACTCAGCGGGGCCGCGGATACGCAGTATTTT. Translating gives CASSLKTGLSGAADTQYF. Filled out from reference TRBV13 and TRBJ2-3, the complete variable domain reads AAGVIQSPRHLIKEKRETATLKCYPIPRHDTVYWYQQGPGQDPQFLISFYEKMQSDKGSIPDRFSAQQFSDYHSELNMSSLELGDSALYFCASSLKTGLSGAADTQYFGPGTRLTVL.

This chain uses TRBV11-1 with TRBJ2-2; D is uncertain. CDR3 length equals 16 residues. Germline-derived CDR1 and CDR2 are SGHAT and FQDESV (reference sequence). Trimming removed 10 bases at V and 0 bases at J, with 18 bases between. The CDR3 bases are TGTGCCACCCAACTTCGTCGACGGGCGAACACCGGGGAGCTGTTTTTT. Translated, it gives CATQLRRRANTGELFF.

This chain joins TRBV4-3 and TRBJ2-3, with TRBD2 matching 8 bases. In germline, CDR1 is LGHNA, CDR2 YSLEER. The V segment lost 0 bases and the J segment 1 base; nucleotides outside the gene matches: 6. This CDR3 region has 17 residues. Written as DNA, the CDR3 is TGCGCCAGCAGCCAAGAGCCCCGGGGGGGCGGCACAGATACGCAGTATTTT. It is translated as CASSQEPRGGGTDTQYF.

The genes are TRBV19 and TRBJ2-7; D gene ambiguous. Germline V lookup: CDR1 LNHDA, CDR2 SQIVND (reference sequence). Trimming removed 3 bases from V and 2 bases from J, with 11 bases in between. This CDR3 spans 14 amino acids. The CDR3 is CASSIGAGTYEQYF. CDR3 in DNA: TGTGCCAGTAGTATTGGAGCCGGAACCTACGAGCAGTACTTC.

This rearrangement joins TRBV11-2 to TRBJ2-1, with a tentative D call TRBD1 (6 bases). Looked up from germline, CDR1 is SGHAT and CDR2 is FQNNGV. V lost 3 bases to trimming and J lost 5 bases, with 11 bases between them. The CDR3 has 14 amino acids. CDR3 sequence reads: CASSFRGSDNEQFF. CDR3 DNA sequence: TGTGCCAGCAGCTTCAGGGGTTCGGACAATGAGCAGTTCTTC.

This clone has a handful of counts. The genes are TRBV7-2 and TRBJ1-5; D unresolved. With 5 bases removed from V and 5 bases from J, the gap between germline ends came to 13 bases. Germline lookup yields CDR1 SGHTA and CDR2 FQGNSA. CDR3 length: 14 amino acids. CDR3 protein: CASSQFGSYQPQHF. CDR3 bases: TGTGCCAGCAGCCAATTCGGTTCGTATCAGCCCCAGCATTTT. The whole variable domain, remainder taken from reference TRBV7-2 and TRBJ1-5, is GAGVSQSPSNKVTEKGKDVELRCDPISGHTALYWYRQSLGQGLEFLIYFQGNSAPDKSGLPSDRFSAERTGGSVSTLTIQRTQQEDSAVYLCASSQFGSYQPQHFGDGTRLSIL.

The genes are TRBV2 and TRBJ1-1; the match to TRBD1 covers 8 bases. The CDR3 spans 14 residues. The ends lost 6 bases at V and 3 bases at J; junction bases unmatched: 6. CDR1 and CDR2 from the germline V gene are SNHLY and FYNNEI. CDR3 DNA sequence: TGTGCCAGCAGCCCAGGGGGCGAGGACACTGAAGCTTTCTTT. Amino acids: CASSPGGEDTEAFF.

The chain couples TRBV4-3 to TRBJ2-3; TRBD1 might be the D (5 bases). The CDR3 runs to 15 residues. Germline V gene data show CDR1 as LGHNA and CDR2 as YSLEER. V was pared by 0 bases and J by 4 bases, with 11 bases between. CDR3 bases: TGCGCCAGCAGCCAAGATTTGGCAGGGTCAGATACGCAGTATTTT. This encodes CASSQDLAGSDTQYF.